This T cell receptor (beta chain) was observed in a study of blood T cell repertoires in COVID-19. This CDR3 is 15 amino acids long. V lost 0 bases and J lost 7, with 12 bases in between. CDR1 and CDR2 from the germline V gene are LNHNV and YYDKDF (reference sequence). How the authors handled the data: It was from reference gene primer amplification that nucleated cell counts were estimated. Sequencing was performed with immunoSEQ multiplex PCR; in TCRdb, only in-frame clones are kept and a portion is missing. Clone size and V and J calls were adopted from that table, with D and trimming inferred from the DNA. The sample shows about 47,000 clones, approximately 84% of them seen only once.

The specimen sequenced was peripheral blood. The chain combines TRBV15 with TRBJ2-2; a possible D gene is TRBD2 (5 bases). This clonotype originated in a man aged 50 to 59 with acute or convalescent COVID-19. The chain's CDR3 is CATSRDERTGGELFF. The CDR3 DNA is TGTGCCACCAGCAGAGATGAAAGGACTGGCGGGGAGCTGTTTTTT.